One sample yielded the 30 T cell receptor beta chains listed below, sequenced in a study of immune heterogeneity within non-small cell lung tumors. Using 32 V and 13 J primers, multiplex PCR amplified TCR beta CDR3. TCRdb reanalysed the multiplex PCR reads using MiXCR and keeps one entry per CDR3 protein. Among 20,000 to 25,000 distinct CDR3 sequences listed, around 28% were seen once. Template was bulk tumor genomic DNA, approximately 600 ng per sample. From each primary tumor, several far-apart biopsies were obtained during surgery. These patients got curative surgery after being newly diagnosed with untreated non-small cell lung cancer. Sequencing used lung tumor tissue. All receptors come from a man in his forties with non-small cell lung cancer.

This clonotype was observed many times. The J gene is TRBJ2-1, the V gene TRBV5-1, with TRBD1 matching 9 bases. CDR1 is SGHRS, CDR2 YFSETQ, per germline. The length of the CDR3 is 15 residues. The V and J ends lost 4 bases and 4 bases, in that order; junction bases with no gene match: 6. This CDR3 reads CASSIGTGRYNEQFF. In DNA, the CDR3 is TGCGCCAGCAGCATCGGGACAGGGAGATACAATGAGCAGTTCTTC.

V gene TRBV18 combines with J gene TRBJ1-1; no clear D. Germline CDR1 KGHSH, CDR2 LQKENI. The CDR3 loop spans 14 amino acids. Trimming removed 6 bases at V and 3 bases at J, with 14 bases between. CDR3 nucleotide sequence: TGTGCCAGCTCTCTAGACAATTCCTACACTGAAGCTTTCTTT. This encodes CASSLDNSYTEAFF.

The chain links TRBV7-9 to TRBJ1-4; no clear D. Germline V gives CDR1 SEHNR, CDR2 FQNEAQ (reference sequence). Between the trimmed V and J ends, which lost 7 bases and 5 bases, there was a span of 14 bases. This CDR3 is 14 amino acids long. The CDR3 region is CASTQTAANEKLFF. The CDR3, as DNA: TGTGCCAGCACCCAGACGGCGGCGAATGAAAAACTGTTTTTT. Drawing the rest from reference TRBV7-9 and TRBJ1-4, the complete variable domain is DTGVSQNPRHKITKRGQNVTFRCDPISEHNRLYWYRQTLGQGPEFLTYFQNEAQLEKSRLLSDRFSAERPKGSFSTLEIQRTEQGDSAMYLCASTQTAANEKLFFGSGTQLSVL.

This clonotype qualifies as medium-sized. The rearrangement links TRBV7-3 to TRBJ2-2; the D gene could be TRBD1 or TRBD2 (5 bases each). The ends were cut back, 1 base at V and 4 bases at J, with 13 bases in the middle. Per the germline V gene, CDR1 is SGHTA and CDR2 is FQGTGA. The CDR3 is made up of 16 amino acids. The CDR3 here is CASSLNLGTGTGELFF. The CDR3 DNA follows: TGTGCCAGCAGCTTAAATCTGGGGACGGGCACCGGGGAGCTGTTTTTT.

Many counts were recorded for this clonotype. This chain joins TRBV10-3 and TRBJ1-6, with D hard to call. Germline CDR1 and CDR2: ENHRY and SYGVKD. Deletions cut 0 bases from V and 7 bases from J, with 7 bases between. This CDR3 is 14 amino acids long. CDR3 DNA sequence: TGTGCCATCAGTGAGTCAAGTGGAAATTCACCCCTCCACTTT. Protein: CAISESSGNSPLHF.

This clonotype was counted many times. The genes are TRBV20-1 and TRBJ2-1; 14 bases map to TRBD2. This CDR3 comprises 16 residues. Trimming cost V 4 bases and J 9 bases; bases outside gene matches: 11. The germline V gene encodes CDR1 DFQATT and CDR2 SNEGSKA (reference sequence). This CDR3 is CSAKRPGLAGVVEQFF. CDR3 bases: TGCAGTGCTAAACGACCGGGACTAGCGGGAGTTGTTGAGCAGTTCTTC.

The genes are TRBV18 and TRBJ2-5; 7 bases line up with TRBD1. Germline V gives CDR1 KGHSH, CDR2 LQKENI. V was pared by 1 base and J by 4 bases, with 3 bases of the junction left unmatched. The CDR3 totals 14 residues. The CDR3: CASSPRKGAETQYF. As DNA, the CDR3 is TGTGCCAGCTCACCACGGAAGGGGGCAGAGACCCAGTACTTC.

V and J are TRBV28 and TRBJ2-1; D gene unclear. The germline V gene has CDR1 MDHEN and CDR2 SYDVKM. V lost 3 bases and J 7 bases, leaving 10 bases between the germline ends. The CDR3 is made up of 13 amino acids. CDR3 nucleotides: TGTGCCAGCAGTTTTTATTCCTTAAATGAGCAGTTCTTC. It codes for CASSFYSLNEQFF.

This clonotype was detected only once. This chain connects TRBV10-3 to TRBJ2-3; 10 positions match TRBD1. Germline V gives CDR1 ENHRY, CDR2 SYGVKD. The ends lost 4 bases at V and 3 bases at J; junction bases unmatched: 4. CDR3 length: 15 amino acids. The DNA of the CDR3 is TGTGCCATCAGTGGGCAGGACAGGGGGACAGATACGCAGTATTTT. It translates to CAISGQDRGTDTQYF.

There are a few counts of this clonotype. The chain employs TRBV18 and TRBJ1-1, with D possibly being TRBD1 (5 bases). Germline V gene sequence: CDR1 KGHSH, CDR2 LQKENI. V was cut by 6 bases and J by 5 bases, with 10 bases left in between. CDR3 length: 12 residues. The CDR3 sequence is CASSPGPTEAFF. The CDR3 nucleotides read TGTGCCAGCTCCCCGGGACCGACTGAAGCTTTCTTT.

Concerning this clonotype: A much larger clone lies one base from this, so it may be a read error. The J gene is TRBJ2-7, the V gene TRBV9, with 14 bases identical to TRBD2. CDR1 is SGDLS and CDR2 is YYNGEE in the germline V gene. After removal of 6 bases from V and 5 bases from J, the junction contained 10 bases not matched to a gene. The CDR3 has 16 amino acids. The CDR3 sequence: CASIRHPGLAGDEQYF. DNA of the CDR3: TGTGCCAGCATCCGGCATCCGGGACTAGCGGGAGACGAGCAGTACTTC.

This clonotype was observed at least ten times. This chain joins TRBV6-2 or TRBV6-3 and TRBJ1-5; possible D gene TRBD1, 6 bases. Germline V gene data show CDR1 as MNHEY and CDR2 as SVGEGT. This CDR3 has 14 amino acids. Trimming cost V 7 bases and J 2 bases, with 12 bases left between them. The CDR3, as DNA: TGTGCCAGCATGCGGTCAGGGGGCAATCAGCCCCAGCATTTT. Amino acid sequence: CASMRSGGNQPQHF.

The DNA of the CDR3 is TGTGCCAGCAGCGGCGGGGCAGCGCATGGGTCAGATACGCAGTATTTT. This gives the protein CASSGGAAHGSDTQYF. The J gene is TRBJ2-3, the V gene TRBV5-4; possible D gene TRBD2, 6 bases. Germline V gene lookup returns CDR1 SGHNT and CDR2 YYREEE (reference sequence). CDR3 length equals 16 residues. The V gene lost 4 bases and the J gene lost 4 bases, with 19 bases spanning the gap.

This clonotype is labeled as medium-sized. This chain joins TRBV20-1 and TRBJ2-6; no firm D call. The CDR3 sequence is 12 residues long. Germline loops: CDR1 DFQATT, CDR2 SNEGSKA (reference sequence). With 6 bases removed from V and 0 bases from J, the gap between germline ends came to 3 bases. CDR3 loop: CSADSGANVLTF. The DNA of the CDR3 is TGCAGTGCCGACTCTGGGGCCAACGTCCTGACTTTC.

This clonotype was seen many times. The J gene is TRBJ2-7, the V gene TRBV28; 8 bases are shared with TRBD2. Trimming took 2 bases from V and 4 from J; bases not matched to a gene: 7. CDR3 length: 15 residues. In germline, CDR1 is MDHEN, CDR2 SYDVKM. CDR3 in DNA: TGTGCCAGCAGTTTACTCAGTAGCGGGAAGTACGAGCAGTACTTC. Protein product: CASSLLSSGKYEQYF. Based on the CDR3 plus reference TRBV28 and TRBJ2-7, the full variable domain is DVKVTQSSRYLVKRTGEKVFLECVQDMDHENMFWYRQDPGLGLRLIYFSYDVKMKEKGDIPEGYSVSREKKERFSLILESASTNQTSMYLCASSLLSSGKYEQYFGPGTRLTVT.

The CDR3 loop is CATGGDGGRASTGELFF. The CDR3 DNA follows: TGTGCCACCGGGGGGGATGGCGGGAGGGCCAGTACCGGGGAGCTGTTTTTT. V gene TRBV24-1 combines with J gene TRBJ2-2; 9 nucleotides agree with TRBD2. V shed 9 bases and J 5 bases; nucleotides not matched to a gene: 15. The CDR3 consists of 17 residues. In germline, CDR1 is KGHDR, CDR2 SFDVKD.

This clonotype has only a few counts. This CDR3 reads CASTPYREGSEAFF. CDR3 in DNA: TGTGCCAGCACTCCTTACAGGGAGGGGTCTGAAGCTTTCTTT. The gene calls are TRBV12-3 or TRBV12-4 and TRBJ1-1; D perhaps matches TRBD1 (6 bases). The CDR3 length is 14 residues. Trimming took 7 bases from V and 6 from J, leaving 18 bases between them.

This clonotype has a single count. A much larger clonotype is one base distant, so this may be a read error. V usage is TRBV15 and J usage is TRBJ1-2; D is perhaps TRBD1 (5 bases). The CDR3 extends over 14 amino acids. Germline V gene lookup returns CDR1 LNHNV and CDR2 YYDKDF (reference sequence). CDR3 protein: CATSTKLKGYVYTF. The DNA of the CDR3 is TGTGCCACCAGCACCAAGCTTAAGGGGTATGTCTACACCTTC.

Comments on this clonotype: One base away lies a much larger clone, so this may be a sequencing read error. The chain employs TRBV30 and TRBJ1-2, with TRBD1 as a possible D gene (5 bases). Germline V gene lookup returns CDR1 GTSNPN and CDR2 SVGIG (reference sequence). This CDR3 comprises 13 residues. The CDR3 bases are TGTGCCTGGAGTAAAGGAAGGGGCTATGGCTACAACTTC. Amino acid sequence: CAWSKGRGYGYNF.

This clonotype was recorded many times. V usage is TRBV2 and J usage is TRBJ2-2; 10 bases are shared with TRBD2. The CDR3 extends over 15 amino acids. J lost 5 bases, V lost 4 bases, and 4 bases had no gene match. Germline V gene sequence: CDR1 SNHLY, CDR2 FYNNEI. Written as DNA, the CDR3 is TGTGCCAGCAGTGGGGTTAGCGGGAGGACCGGGGAGCTGTTTTTT. Translating it yields CASSGVSGRTGELFF.

This clonotype is medium-sized in the sample. The chain recombines TRBV6-1 with TRBJ2-7, with D possibly matching TRBD1 (5 bases). Germline loops: CDR1 MNHNS, CDR2 SASEGT. The CDR3 loop spans 14 amino acids. The V and J ends lost 1 base and 2 bases respectively, with 9 bases between them. As DNA, the CDR3 is TGTGCCAGCAGTGAAGGGGGCAGGGCCTACGAGCAGTACTTC. Its translation: CASSEGGRAYEQYF.

At least ten counts were recorded for this clonotype. The rearrangement uses TRBV7-8 and TRBJ2-1; 8 nucleotides line up with TRBD2. Trimming removed 0 bases from V and 8 bases from J; junction bases left unmatched: 9. This CDR3 has 16 amino acids. In germline, CDR1 is SGHVS, CDR2 FQNEAQ. CDR3 DNA: TGTGCCAGCAGCTTAGCGACATGGGGACTAGAGGATGAGCAGTTCTTC. It codes for CASSLATWGLEDEQFF.

Turning to this clonotype: No conserved phenylalanine or tryptophan ends this CDR3, so it is likely a read error. The DNA is left out, because the CDR3 cannot be placed on it with certainty; the CDR3 is given as TCRdb lists it. CDR3 sequence: CASGSVISGTGHEEFL. The rearrangement uses TRBV12-5 and TRBJ2-1; TRBD2 reflects the table's D call only, with no check against the DNA. Ends included, the CDR3 has 16 residues. CDR1 LGHNT and CDR2 FRNRAP come from the germline V gene.

This clonotype was seen at least ten times. V gene TRBV9 combines with J gene TRBJ2-3; tentative D call: TRBD2 (6 bases). The germline V gene has CDR1 SGDLS and CDR2 YYNGEE. CDR3 length: 15 amino acids. V was cut by 0 bases and J by 0 bases, with 8 bases left in between. CDR3 amino acids: CASSVGGVSTDTQYF. The DNA for the CDR3 is TGTGCCAGCAGCGTAGGCGGGGTTAGCACAGATACGCAGTATTTT.

About this clonotype: This could be a read error, since a much larger clone is one nucleotide away. The chain combines TRBV20-1 with TRBJ2-5, with TRBD1 matching 9 bases. Germline V gene data show CDR1 as DFQATT and CDR2 as SNEGSKA (reference sequence). The CDR3 contains 16 residues. V dropped 0 bases and J dropped 4; count of bases not matched to a gene: 9. The CDR3 DNA reads as TGCAGTGCTAGAGACCCTGTACAGGGGGCTGGAGAGACCCAGTACTTC. Its protein product is CSARDPVQGAGETQYF.

Notes on this clonotype: A read error may be the cause here, since a much bigger clone is one base away. This chain links TRBV10-3 with TRBJ1-2; TRBD1 matches at 8 bases. This CDR3 is built from 14 residues. Germline values: CDR1 ENHRY, CDR2 SYGVKD. The DNA for the CDR3 is TGTGTCATCAGTGAACCTCGGGACAGGAATGGCTACACCTTC. As protein: CVISEPRDRNGYTF.

This clonotype was seen a few times. The chain carries TRBV7-9 and TRBJ1-2, with TRBD1 identical over 8 bases. CDR1 SEHNR and CDR2 FQNEAQ come from the germline V gene (reference sequence). The trim removed 3 bases at V and 8 bases at J, leaving 5 bases unmatched. The CDR3 is 13 residues long. The CDR3 DNA reads TGTGCCAGCAGCTTCGACAGGGGCGGCGGCTACACCTTC. Residues: CASSFDRGGGYTF.

This clonotype came up a few times. V gene TRBV19 combines with J gene TRBJ2-1; D unclear. CDR3 length equals 15 residues. Trimming removed 6 bases from V and 9 bases from J, with 21 bases in between. Germline V lookup: CDR1 LNHDA, CDR2 SQIVND (reference sequence). CDR3 region: CASSRILVGMVEQFF. The CDR3 region has the DNA TGTGCCAGTAGCAGGATCCTAGTAGGGATGGTTGAGCAGTTCTTC. Complete variable domain (other parts from reference TRBV19 and TRBJ2-1): DGGITQSPKYLFRKEGQNVTLSCEQNLNHDAMYWYRQDPGQGLRLIYYSQIVNDFQKGDIAEGYSVSREKKESFPLTVTSAQKNPTAFYLCASSRILVGMVEQFFGPGTRLTVL.

This rearrangement joins TRBV19 to TRBJ1-1, with TRBD1 matching over 7 bases. V shed 5 bases and J 4 bases; nucleotides not matched to a gene: 7. The CDR3 has 14 amino acids. Germline V gene data show CDR1 as LNHDA and CDR2 as SQIVND (reference sequence). CDR3: CASSADREGTEAFF. CDR3 sequence (DNA): TGTGCCAGTAGTGCCGACAGGGAGGGCACTGAAGCTTTCTTT. Combining the CDR3 with reference TRBV19 and TRBJ1-1 gives the whole variable domain DGGITQSPKYLFRKEGQNVTLSCEQNLNHDAMYWYRQDPGQGLRLIYYSQIVNDFQKGDIAEGYSVSREKKESFPLTVTSAQKNPTAFYLCASSADREGTEAFFGQGTRLTVV.

This clonotype came up a few times. The genes are TRBV28 and TRBJ2-2; D call uncertain. The CDR3 length is 13 residues. Trimming took 6 bases from V and 4 from J, leaving 9 bases between them. The V gene's germline CDR1 is MDHEN and CDR2 SYDVKM. CDR3 residues: CASRAGGTGELFF. CDR3 DNA: TGTGCCAGCAGGGCCGGTGGCACCGGGGAGCTGTTTTTT.